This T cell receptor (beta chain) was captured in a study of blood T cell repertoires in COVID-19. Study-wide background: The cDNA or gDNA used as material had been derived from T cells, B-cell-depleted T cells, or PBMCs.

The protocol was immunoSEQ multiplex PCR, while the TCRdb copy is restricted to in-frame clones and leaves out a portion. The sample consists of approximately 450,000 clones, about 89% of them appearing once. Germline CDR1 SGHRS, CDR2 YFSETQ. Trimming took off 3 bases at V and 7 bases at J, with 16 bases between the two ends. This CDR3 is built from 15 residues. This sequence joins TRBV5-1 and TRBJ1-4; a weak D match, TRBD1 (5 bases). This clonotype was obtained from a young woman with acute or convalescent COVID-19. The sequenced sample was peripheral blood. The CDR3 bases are TGCGCCAGCAGCTCGGACACAGGATTCGGTGAAAAACTGTTTTTT. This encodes CASSSDTGFGEKLFF.